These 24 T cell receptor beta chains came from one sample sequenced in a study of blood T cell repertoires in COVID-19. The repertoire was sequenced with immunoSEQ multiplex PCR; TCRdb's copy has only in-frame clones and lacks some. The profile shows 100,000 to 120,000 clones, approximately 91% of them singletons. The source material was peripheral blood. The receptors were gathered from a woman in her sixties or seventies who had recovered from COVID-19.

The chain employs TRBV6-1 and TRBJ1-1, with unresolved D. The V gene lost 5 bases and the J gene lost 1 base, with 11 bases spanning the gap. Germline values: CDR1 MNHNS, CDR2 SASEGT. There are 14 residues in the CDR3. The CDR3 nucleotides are TGTGCCAGCAGTTTTCGAGGTCAGAACACTGAAGCTTTCTTT. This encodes CASSFRGQNTEAFF.

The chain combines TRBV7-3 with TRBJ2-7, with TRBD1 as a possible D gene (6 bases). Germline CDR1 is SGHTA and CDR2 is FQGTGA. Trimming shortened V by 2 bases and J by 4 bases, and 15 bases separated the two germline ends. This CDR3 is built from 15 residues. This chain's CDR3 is CASSLRAGVLYEQYF. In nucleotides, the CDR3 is TGTGCCAGCAGCTTACGGGCAGGGGTCTTATACGAGCAGTACTTC.

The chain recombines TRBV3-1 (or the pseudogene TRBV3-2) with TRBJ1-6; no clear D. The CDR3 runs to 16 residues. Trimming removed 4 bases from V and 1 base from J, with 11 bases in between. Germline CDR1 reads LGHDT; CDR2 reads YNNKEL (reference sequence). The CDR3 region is CASSRSPRSYNSPLHF. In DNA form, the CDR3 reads TGTGCCAGCAGCCGTTCTCCGCGGTCCTATAATTCACCCCTCCACTTT.

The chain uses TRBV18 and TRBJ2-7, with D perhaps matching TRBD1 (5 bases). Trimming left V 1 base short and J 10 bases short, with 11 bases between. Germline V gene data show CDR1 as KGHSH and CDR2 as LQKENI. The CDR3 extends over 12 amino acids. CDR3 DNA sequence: TGTGCCAGCTCACCACAGCAGGGCGAACAGTACTTC. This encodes CASSPQQGEQYF.

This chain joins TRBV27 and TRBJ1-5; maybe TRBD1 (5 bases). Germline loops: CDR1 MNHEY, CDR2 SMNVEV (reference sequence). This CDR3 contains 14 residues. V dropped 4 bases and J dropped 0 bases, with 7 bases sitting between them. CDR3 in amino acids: CASSSGYSNQPQHF. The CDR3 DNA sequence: TGTGCCAGCAGTTCAGGGTATAGCAATCAGCCCCAGCATTTT.

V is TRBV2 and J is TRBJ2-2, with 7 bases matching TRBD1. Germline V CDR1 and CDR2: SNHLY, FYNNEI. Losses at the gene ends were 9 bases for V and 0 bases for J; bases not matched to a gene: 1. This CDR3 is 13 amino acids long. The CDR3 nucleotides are TGTGCCAGGGGGACAGCGAACACCGGGGAGCTGTTTTTT. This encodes CARGTANTGELFF.

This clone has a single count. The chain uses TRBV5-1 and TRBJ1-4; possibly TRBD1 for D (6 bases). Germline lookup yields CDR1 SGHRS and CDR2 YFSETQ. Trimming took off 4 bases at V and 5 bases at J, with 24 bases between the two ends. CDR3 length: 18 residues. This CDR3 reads CASSIERGGGSFNEKLFF. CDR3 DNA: TGCGCCAGCAGCATAGAAAGGGGGGGCGGCTCATTCAATGAAAAACTGTTTTTT.

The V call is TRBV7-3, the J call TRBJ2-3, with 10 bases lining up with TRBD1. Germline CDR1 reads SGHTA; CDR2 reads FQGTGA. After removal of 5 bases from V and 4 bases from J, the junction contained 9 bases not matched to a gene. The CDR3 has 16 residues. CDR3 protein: CASSPIGTGVADTQYF. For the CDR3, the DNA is TGTGCCAGCAGCCCCATAGGGACAGGGGTCGCAGATACGCAGTATTTT.

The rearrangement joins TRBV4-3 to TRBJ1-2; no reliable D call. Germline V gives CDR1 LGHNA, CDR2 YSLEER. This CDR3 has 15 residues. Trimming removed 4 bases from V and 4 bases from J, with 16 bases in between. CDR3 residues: CASSRSLDPVYGYTF. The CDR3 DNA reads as TGCGCCAGCAGCCGTAGCCTTGATCCCGTCTATGGCTACACCTTC.

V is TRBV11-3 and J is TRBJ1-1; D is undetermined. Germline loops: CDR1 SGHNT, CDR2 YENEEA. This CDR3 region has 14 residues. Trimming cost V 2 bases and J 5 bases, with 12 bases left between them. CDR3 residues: CASSLPWAGTEAFF. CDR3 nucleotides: TGTGCCAGCAGCTTACCTTGGGCGGGTACTGAAGCTTTCTTT.

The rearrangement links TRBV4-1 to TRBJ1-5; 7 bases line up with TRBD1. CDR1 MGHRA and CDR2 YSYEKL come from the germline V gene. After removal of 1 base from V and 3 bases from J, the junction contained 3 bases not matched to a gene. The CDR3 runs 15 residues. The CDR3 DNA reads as TGCGCCAGCAGCCAAGGAGGGGGCTACAATCAGCCCCAGCATTTT. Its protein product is CASSQGGGYNQPQHF.

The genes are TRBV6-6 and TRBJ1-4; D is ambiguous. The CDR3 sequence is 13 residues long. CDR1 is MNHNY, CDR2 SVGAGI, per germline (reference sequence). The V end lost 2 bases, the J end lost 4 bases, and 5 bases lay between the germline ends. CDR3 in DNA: TGTGCCAGCAGTTACAGAGATAATGAAAAACTGTTTTTT. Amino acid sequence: CASSYRDNEKLFF.

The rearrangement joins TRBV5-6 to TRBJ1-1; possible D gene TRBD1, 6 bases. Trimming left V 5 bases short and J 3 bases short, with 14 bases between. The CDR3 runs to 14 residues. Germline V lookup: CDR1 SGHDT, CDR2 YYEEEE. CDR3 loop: CASSFDRLDTEAFF. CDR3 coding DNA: TGTGCCAGCAGTTTTGACAGGCTAGACACTGAAGCTTTCTTT. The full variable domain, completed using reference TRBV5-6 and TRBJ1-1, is DAGVTQSPTHLIKTRGQQVTLRCSPKSGHDTVSWYQQALGQGPQFIFQYYEEEERQRGNFPDRFSGHQFPNYSSELNVNALLLGDSALYLCASSFDRLDTEAFFGQGTRLTVV.

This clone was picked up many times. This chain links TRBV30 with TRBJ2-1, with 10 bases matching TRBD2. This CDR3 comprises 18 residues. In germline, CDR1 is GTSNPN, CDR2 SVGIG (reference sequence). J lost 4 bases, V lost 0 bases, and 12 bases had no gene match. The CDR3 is CAWSVLLKPGLAYNEQFF. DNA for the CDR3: TGTGCCTGGAGTGTACTCCTAAAACCGGGACTAGCGTACAATGAGCAGTTCTTC.

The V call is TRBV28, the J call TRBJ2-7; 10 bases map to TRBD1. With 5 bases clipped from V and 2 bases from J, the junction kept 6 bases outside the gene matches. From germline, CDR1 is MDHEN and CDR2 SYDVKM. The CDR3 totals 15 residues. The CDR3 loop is CASSTPGQGTYEQYF. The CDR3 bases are TGTGCCAGCAGTACACCGGGACAGGGGACCTACGAGCAGTACTTC.

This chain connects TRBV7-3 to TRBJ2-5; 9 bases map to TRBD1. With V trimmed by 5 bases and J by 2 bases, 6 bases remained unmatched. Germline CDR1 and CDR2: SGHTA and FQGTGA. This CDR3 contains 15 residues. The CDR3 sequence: CASSIYGTGQETQYF. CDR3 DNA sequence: TGTGCCAGCAGCATTTATGGGACAGGGCAAGAGACCCAGTACTTC. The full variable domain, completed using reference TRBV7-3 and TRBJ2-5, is GAGVSQTPSNKVTEKGKYVELRCDPISGHTALYWYRQSLGQGPEFLIYFQGTGAADDSGLPNDRFFAVRPEGSVSTLKIQRTERGDSAVYLCASSIYGTGQETQYFGPGTRLLVL.

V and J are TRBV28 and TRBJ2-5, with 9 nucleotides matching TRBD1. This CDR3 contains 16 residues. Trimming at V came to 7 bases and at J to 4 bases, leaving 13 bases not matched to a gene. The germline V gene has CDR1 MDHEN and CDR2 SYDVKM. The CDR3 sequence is CASTFAGTGHLETQYF. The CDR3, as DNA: TGTGCCAGCACCTTTGCGGGGACAGGGCATTTAGAGACCCAGTACTTC.

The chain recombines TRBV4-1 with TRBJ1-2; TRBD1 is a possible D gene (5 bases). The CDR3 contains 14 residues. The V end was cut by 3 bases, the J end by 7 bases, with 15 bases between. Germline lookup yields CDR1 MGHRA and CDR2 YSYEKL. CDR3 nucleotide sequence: TGCGCCAGCAGCCATGGTCAGGGTACGGGTGGCTACACCTTC. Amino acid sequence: CASSHGQGTGGYTF.

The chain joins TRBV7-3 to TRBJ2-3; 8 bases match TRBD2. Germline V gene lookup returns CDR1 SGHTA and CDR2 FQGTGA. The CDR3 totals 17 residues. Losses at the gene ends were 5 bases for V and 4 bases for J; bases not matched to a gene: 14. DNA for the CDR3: TGTGCCAGCAGCCCCCGGGGGGGCAGCTGGCAGTCAGATACGCAGTATTTT. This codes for CASSPRGGSWQSDTQYF.

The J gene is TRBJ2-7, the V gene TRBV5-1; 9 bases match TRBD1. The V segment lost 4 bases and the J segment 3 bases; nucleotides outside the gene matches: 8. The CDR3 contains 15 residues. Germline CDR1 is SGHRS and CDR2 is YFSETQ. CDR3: CASSPSGQGIYEQYF. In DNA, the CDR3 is TGCGCCAGCAGCCCGTCCGGACAGGGGATCTACGAGCAGTACTTC.

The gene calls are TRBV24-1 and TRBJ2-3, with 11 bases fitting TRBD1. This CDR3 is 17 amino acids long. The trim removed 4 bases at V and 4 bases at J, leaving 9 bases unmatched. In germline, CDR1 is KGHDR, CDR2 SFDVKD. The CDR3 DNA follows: TGTGCCACCAGTGACCCCCCTGGGACAGGGGGTGCAGATACGCAGTATTTT. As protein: CATSDPPGTGGADTQYF.

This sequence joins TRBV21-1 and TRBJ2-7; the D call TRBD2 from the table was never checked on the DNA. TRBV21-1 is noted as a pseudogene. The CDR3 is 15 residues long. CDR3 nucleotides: TGTGCCAGCAGCTCTCCCGTCCAGGGAGGACTCGAGCAGTACTTC. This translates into CASSSPVQGGLEQYF.

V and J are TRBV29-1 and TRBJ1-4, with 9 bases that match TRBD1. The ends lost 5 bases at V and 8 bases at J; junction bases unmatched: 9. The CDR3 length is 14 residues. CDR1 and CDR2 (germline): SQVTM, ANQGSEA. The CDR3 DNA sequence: TGCAGCGTTAAAGGGGGACAGGGTTCGGAAAAACTGTTTTTT. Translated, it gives CSVKGGQGSEKLFF.

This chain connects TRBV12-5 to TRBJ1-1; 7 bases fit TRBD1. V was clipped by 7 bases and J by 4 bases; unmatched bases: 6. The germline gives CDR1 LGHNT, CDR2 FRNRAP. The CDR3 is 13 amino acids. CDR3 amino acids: CASERGHGTEAFF. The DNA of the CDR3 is TGTGCTAGTGAGAGGGGGCATGGCACTGAAGCTTTCTTT.